What follows are 11 T cell receptor beta chains derived from one specimen sequenced in a study. In TCRdb, the 5' RACE reads were re-called with MiXCR into one record per CDR3 protein. The sample has just over 60,000 distinct CDR3 sequences, nearly 30% seen once. Sequencing was carried out using tumor-infiltrating naive CD4+ T cells sorted from the breast tumor. Subset described: naive CD4+ T cells, CD4+CD45RA+CD25-. The source of these receptors is a female donor with breast cancer.

This chain connects TRBV7-2 to TRBJ2-7, with 7 bases matching TRBD2. Germline V gives CDR1 SGHTA, CDR2 FQGNSA. Unmatched junction bases numbered 7, after V lost 0 bases and J lost 5 bases. The CDR3 consists of 15 residues. CDR3 nucleotides: TGTGCCAGCAGCTTAGCGGGAGGGACGTCGGACGAGCAGTACTTC. This sequence encodes CASSLAGGTSDEQYF.

This clonotype turned up a few times. This chain links TRBV11-2 with TRBJ1-3, with 10 bases fitting TRBD1. Germline trimming cut 5 bases from V and 0 bases from J; bases unmatched to any gene: 7. The CDR3 totals 17 residues. Per the germline V gene, CDR1 is SGHAT and CDR2 is FQNNGV. CDR3 DNA sequence: TGTGCCAGCAGCGGCAGGGACAGGGGAAGCTCTGGAAACACCATATATTTT. Translated, it gives CASSGRDRGSSGNTIYF.

Note on this clonotype: Compared with germline, one end of the junction differs, possibly owing to a read error. V is TRBV7-9 and J is TRBJ2-1; D call uncertain. The length of the CDR3 is 14 residues. Germline CDR1 reads SEHNR; CDR2 reads FQNEAQ (reference sequence). CDR3 sequence reads: CASSFSGDHNKQFF. The CDR3 nucleotides read TGTGCCAGCAGCTTTTCTGGCGACCACAATAAGCAGTTCTTC.

CDR3 in amino acids: CASSYKGIHAPEAFF. The DNA for the CDR3 is TGTGCCAGCAGTTACAAAGGGATCCATGCGCCTGAAGCTTTCTTT. The chain has TRBV6-5 and TRBJ1-1, with D hard to call. The germline V gene encodes CDR1 MNHEY and CDR2 SVGAGI. The ends were cut back, 2 bases at V and 6 bases at J, with 16 bases in the middle. This CDR3 has 15 amino acids.

Remarks on this clonotype: This may arise from a read error, as a much more abundant clone is one base away. The chain couples TRBV6-2 or TRBV6-3 to TRBJ2-3; TRBD2 is a possible D gene (5 bases). Per germline, CDR1 MNHEY and CDR2 SVGEGT. The CDR3 covers 18 residues. The V gene lost 1 base and the J gene lost 2 bases, with 19 bases spanning the gap. This CDR3 is CASSYLTASRRFTDTQYF. CDR3 in DNA: TGTGCCAGCAGTTACTTAACCGCTAGCAGGAGATTCACAGATACGCAGTATTTT.

This clonotype turned up a few times. This sequence joins TRBV12-3 or TRBV12-4 and TRBJ2-3; D not certain. Trimming cost V 2 bases and J 3 bases, with 15 bases left between them. This CDR3 contains 16 residues. The CDR3 reads CASSLRSGQGTDTQYF. The CDR3 DNA reads as TGTGCCAGCAGTTTACGGTCGGGCCAAGGAACAGATACGCAGTATTTT.

This clonotype was observed at least ten times. The chain joins TRBV4-2 to TRBJ2-7; 7 positions match TRBD2. This CDR3 is 16 amino acids long. Looked up from germline, CDR1 is LGHNA and CDR2 is YNFKEQ. V lost 0 bases, J lost 3 bases, and 8 bases stayed unmatched. CDR3 sequence reads: CASSQESGGSIYEQYF. DNA for the CDR3: TGTGCCAGCAGCCAAGAAAGCGGCGGGAGTATCTACGAGCAGTACTTC.

The rearrangement uses TRBV6-5 and TRBJ2-7; 7 bases align to TRBD2. With 6 bases clipped from V and 3 bases from J, the junction kept 5 bases outside the gene matches. This CDR3 has 13 amino acids. Germline CDR1 MNHEY, CDR2 SVGAGI. CDR3 nucleotide sequence: TGTGCCAGCAGACTTGGACTAGGCTACGAGCAGTACTTC. Translation: CASRLGLGYEQYF.

This clonotype was picked up a small number of times. The chain employs TRBV28 and TRBJ1-5, with D hard to call. The germline CDR1 and CDR2 sequences are MDHEN and SYDVKM. Between the trimmed V and J ends, which lost 6 bases and 5 bases, there was a span of 8 bases. The CDR3 loop spans 12 amino acids. CDR3 coding DNA: TGTGCCAGCAGCCAAAGTTATCAGCCCCAGCATTTT. Translating gives CASSQSYQPQHF.

The chain combines TRBV7-2 with TRBJ2-1, with unresolved D. Trimming removed 1 base from V and 8 bases from J, with 12 bases in between. This CDR3 contains 14 residues. Germline CDR1 reads SGHTA; CDR2 reads FQGNSA. The CDR3 is CASSLVASSYEQFF. The CDR3 nucleotides are TGTGCCAGCAGCTTAGTAGCTAGTTCCTATGAGCAGTTCTTC.

The chain employs TRBV5-1 and TRBJ2-1; D is perhaps TRBD2 (6 bases). CDR1 and CDR2 from the germline V gene are SGHRS and YFSETQ. CDR3 size: 15 residues. Trimming left V 7 bases short and J 0 bases short, with 14 bases between. For the CDR3, the DNA is TGCGCCAGCGGTCTCTACGGGAGCTCCTACAATGAGCAGTTCTTC. This gives the protein CASGLYGSSYNEQFF.